The 7 T cell receptor beta chains reported below all come from one sample, sequenced in a study of cytomegalovirus exposure and HLA in healthy donors. Primers for the PCR totalled 60 Vbeta and 13 Jbeta. Clones were sequenced by immunoSEQ multiplex PCR, and TCRdb holds only the in-frame ones, with some missing. The sample shows about 150,000 clones, around 80% of them seen only once. Specimen: PBMCs. These receptors all come from a man younger than 45 in good health and CMV-seropositive.

The rearrangement joins TRBV30 to TRBJ1-1; D not resolved. There are 11 residues in the CDR3. Germline V gene data show CDR1 as GTSNPN and CDR2 as SVGIG (reference sequence). V was clipped by 0 bases and J by 8 bases, with 7 bases between them. The CDR3 protein is CAWSVTSEAFF. DNA for the CDR3: TGTGCCTGGAGTGTAACTTCCGAAGCTTTCTTT.

V is TRBV27 and J is TRBJ2-2, with a possible D match to TRBD2 (5 bases). CDR3 length: 16 amino acids. Germline-derived CDR1 and CDR2 are MNHEY and SMNVEV (reference sequence). Trimming stripped 0 bases from V and 3 bases from J, with 11 bases between. CDR3: CASSLSSGRHTGELFF. The CDR3 region has the DNA TGTGCCAGCAGTTTATCCAGCGGCAGGCACACCGGGGAGCTGTTTTTT.

This sequence joins TRBV11-2 and TRBJ2-1; TRBD2 matches at 10 bases. CDR3 length equals 12 residues. From germline, CDR1 is SGHAT and CDR2 FQNNGV. The trim removed 10 bases at V and 6 bases at J, leaving 3 bases unmatched. CDR3 sequence reads: CATGTSVNEQFF. CDR3 DNA sequence: TGTGCCACCGGGACTAGCGTCAATGAGCAGTTCTTC. Complete variable domain (other parts from reference TRBV11-2 and TRBJ2-1): EAGVAQSPRYKIIEKRQSVAFWCNPISGHATLYWYQQILGQGPKLLIQFQNNGVVDDSQLPKDRFSAERLKGVDSTLKIQPAKLEDSAVYLCATGTSVNEQFFGPGTRLTVL.

The chain carries TRBV27 and TRBJ2-1, with 10 bases identical to TRBD2. This CDR3 has 18 amino acids. Germline V gene data show CDR1 as MNHEY and CDR2 as SMNVEV (reference sequence). The V gene end was trimmed by 2 bases and the J gene end by 7 bases; junction bases not matched to a gene: 14. The CDR3 loop is CASSLNTLAGGPKNEQFF. In DNA form, the CDR3 reads TGTGCCAGCAGTTTAAACACCTTAGCGGGAGGCCCAAAAAATGAGCAGTTCTTC.

The J gene is TRBJ1-2, the V gene TRBV4-3, with 8 bases that match TRBD1. Trimming at V came to 0 bases and at J to 5 bases, leaving 8 bases not matched to a gene. Per germline, CDR1 LGHNA and CDR2 YSLEER. The CDR3 loop spans 16 amino acids. CDR3 protein: CASSQDPGGLGYGYTF. CDR3 coding DNA: TGCGCCAGCAGCCAAGACCCAGGGGGCTTAGGATATGGCTACACCTTC.

This clone appeared a few times. The rearrangement links TRBV5-5 to TRBJ1-5; 8 nucleotides line up with TRBD1. In germline, CDR1 is SGHKS, CDR2 YYEKEE (reference sequence). The CDR3 is 14 amino acids. With V trimmed by 4 bases and J by 5 bases, 5 bases remained unmatched. Written as DNA, the CDR3 is TGTGCCAGCAGCACCGGGACAGGTGATCAGCCCCAGCATTTT. As protein: CASSTGTGDQPQHF.

The chain uses TRBV5-1 and TRBJ2-7; unclear D gene. Germline lookup yields CDR1 SGHRS and CDR2 YFSETQ. CDR3 size: 15 residues. V lost 0 bases and J lost 3, with 13 bases in between. As DNA, the CDR3 is TGCGCCAGCAGCTTGGCCGTCTCTCAGGACTACGAGCAGTACTTC. This codes for CASSLAVSQDYEQYF.